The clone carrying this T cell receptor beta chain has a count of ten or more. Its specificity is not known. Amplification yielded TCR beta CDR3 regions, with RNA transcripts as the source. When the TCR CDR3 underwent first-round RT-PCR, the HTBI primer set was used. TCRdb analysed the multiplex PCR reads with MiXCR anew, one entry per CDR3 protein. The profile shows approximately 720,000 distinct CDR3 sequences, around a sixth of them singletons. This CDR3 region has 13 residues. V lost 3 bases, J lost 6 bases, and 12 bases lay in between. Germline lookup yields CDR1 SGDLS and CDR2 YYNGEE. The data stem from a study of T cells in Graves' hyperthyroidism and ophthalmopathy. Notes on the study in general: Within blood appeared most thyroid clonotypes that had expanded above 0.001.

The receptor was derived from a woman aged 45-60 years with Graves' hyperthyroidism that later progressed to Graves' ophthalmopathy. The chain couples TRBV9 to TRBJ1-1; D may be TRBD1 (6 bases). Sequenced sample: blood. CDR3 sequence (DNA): TGTGCCAGCAGCGCCCGACAGGTTTCTGAAGCTTTCTTT. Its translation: CASSARQVSEAFF.